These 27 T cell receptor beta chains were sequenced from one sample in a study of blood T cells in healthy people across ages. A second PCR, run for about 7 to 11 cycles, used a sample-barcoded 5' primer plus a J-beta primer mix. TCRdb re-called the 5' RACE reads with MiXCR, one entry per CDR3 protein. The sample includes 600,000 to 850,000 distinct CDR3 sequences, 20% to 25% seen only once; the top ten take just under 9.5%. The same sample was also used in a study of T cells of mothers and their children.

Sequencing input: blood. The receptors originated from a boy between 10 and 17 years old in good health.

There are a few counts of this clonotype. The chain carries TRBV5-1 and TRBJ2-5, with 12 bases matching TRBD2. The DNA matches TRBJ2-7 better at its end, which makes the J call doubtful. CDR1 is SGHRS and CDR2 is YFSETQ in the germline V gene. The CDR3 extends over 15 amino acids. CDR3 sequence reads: CASSWTSGDTYEQYF. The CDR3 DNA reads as TGCGCCAGCAGCTGGACTAGCGGGGACACCTACGAGCAGTACTTC.

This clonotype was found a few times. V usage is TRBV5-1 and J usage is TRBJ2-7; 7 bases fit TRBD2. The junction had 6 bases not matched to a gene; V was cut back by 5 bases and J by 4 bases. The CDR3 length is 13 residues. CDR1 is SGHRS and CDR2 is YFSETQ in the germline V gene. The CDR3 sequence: CASRIAGEYEQYF. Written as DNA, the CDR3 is TGCGCCAGCAGAATCGCGGGAGAATACGAGCAGTACTTC.

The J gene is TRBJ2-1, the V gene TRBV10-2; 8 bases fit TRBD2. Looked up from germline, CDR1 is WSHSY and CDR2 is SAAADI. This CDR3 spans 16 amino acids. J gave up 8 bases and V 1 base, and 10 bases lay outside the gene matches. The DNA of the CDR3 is TGCGCCAGCAGTGAGTATCCGGGAGGGCCAGAGGATGAGCAGTTCTTC. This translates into CASSEYPGGPEDEQFF.

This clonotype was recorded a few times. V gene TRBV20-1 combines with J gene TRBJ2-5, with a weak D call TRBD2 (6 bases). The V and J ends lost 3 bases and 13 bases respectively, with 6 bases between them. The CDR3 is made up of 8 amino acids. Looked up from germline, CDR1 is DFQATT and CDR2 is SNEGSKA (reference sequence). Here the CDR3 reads CSASGRYF. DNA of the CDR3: TGCAGTGCTAGCGGGAGGTACTTC.

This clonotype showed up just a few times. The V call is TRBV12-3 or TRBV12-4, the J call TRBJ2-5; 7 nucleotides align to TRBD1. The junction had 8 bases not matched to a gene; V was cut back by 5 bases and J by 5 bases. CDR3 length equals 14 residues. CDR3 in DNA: TGTGCCAGCAGTCTCACCGGGACAGAGGAGACCCAGTACTTC. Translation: CASSLTGTEETQYF.

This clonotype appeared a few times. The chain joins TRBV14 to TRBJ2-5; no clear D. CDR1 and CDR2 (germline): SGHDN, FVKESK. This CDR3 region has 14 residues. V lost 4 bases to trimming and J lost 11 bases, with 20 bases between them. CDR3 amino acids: CASSRPLSPHQQYF. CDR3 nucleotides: TGTGCCAGCAGCCGCCCACTTAGCCCCCACCAGCAGTACTTC.

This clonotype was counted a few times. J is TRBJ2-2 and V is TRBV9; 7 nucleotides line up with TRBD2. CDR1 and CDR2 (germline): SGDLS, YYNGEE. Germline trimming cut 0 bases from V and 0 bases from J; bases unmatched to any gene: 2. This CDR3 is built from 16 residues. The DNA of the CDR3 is TGTGCCAGCAGCGTAGGTGGGGGGGCGAACACCGGGGAGCTGTTTTTT. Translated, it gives CASSVGGGANTGELFF.

As DNA, the CDR3 is TGTGCCAGCAGCCCGGGGGTGGGGCCCTCAAACATTCAGTACTTC. Its translation: CASSPGVGPSNIQYF. The J gene is TRBJ2-4, the V gene TRBV27, with D perhaps matching TRBD2 (6 bases). The CDR3 contains 15 residues. The germline V gene has CDR1 MNHEY and CDR2 SMNVEV (reference sequence). Trimming shortened V by 6 bases and J by 6 bases, and 18 bases separated the two germline ends.

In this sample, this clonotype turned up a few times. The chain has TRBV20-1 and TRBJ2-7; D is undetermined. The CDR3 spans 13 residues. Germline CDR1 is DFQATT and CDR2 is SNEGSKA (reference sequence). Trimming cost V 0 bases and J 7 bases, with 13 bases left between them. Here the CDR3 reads CSARERRSGEQYF. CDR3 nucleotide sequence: TGCAGTGCTAGAGAGAGGAGATCGGGTGAGCAGTACTTC.

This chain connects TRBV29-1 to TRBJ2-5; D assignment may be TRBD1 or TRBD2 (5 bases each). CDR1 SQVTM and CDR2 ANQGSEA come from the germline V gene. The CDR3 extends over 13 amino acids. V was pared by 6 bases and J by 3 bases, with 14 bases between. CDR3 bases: TGCAGCGTGGCCAGGGACCCCAAAGAGACCCAGTACTTC. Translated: CSVARDPKETQYF.

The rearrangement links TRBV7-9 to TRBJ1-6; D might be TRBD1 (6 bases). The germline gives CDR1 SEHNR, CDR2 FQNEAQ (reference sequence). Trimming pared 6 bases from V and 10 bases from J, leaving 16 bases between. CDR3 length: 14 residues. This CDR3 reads CASRKGGDHSPLHF. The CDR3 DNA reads TGTGCCAGCAGAAAAGGGGGGGATCACTCACCCCTCCACTTT.

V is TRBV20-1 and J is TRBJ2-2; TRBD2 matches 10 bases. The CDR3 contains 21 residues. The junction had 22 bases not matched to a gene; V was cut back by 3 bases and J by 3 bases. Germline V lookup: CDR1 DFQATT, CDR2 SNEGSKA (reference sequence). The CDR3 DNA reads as TGCAGTGCTAGTGGCGTCTGGGATCCTAGCGGGAGTTTGTTAGACACCGGGGAGCTGTTTTTT. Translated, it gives CSASGVWDPSGSLLDTGELFF.

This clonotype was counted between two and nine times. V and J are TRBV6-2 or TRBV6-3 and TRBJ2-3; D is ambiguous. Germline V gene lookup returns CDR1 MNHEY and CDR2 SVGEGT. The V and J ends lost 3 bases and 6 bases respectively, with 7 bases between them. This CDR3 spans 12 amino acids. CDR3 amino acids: CASSYGWDTQYF. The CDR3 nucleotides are TGTGCCAGCAGTTATGGGTGGGATACGCAGTATTTT.

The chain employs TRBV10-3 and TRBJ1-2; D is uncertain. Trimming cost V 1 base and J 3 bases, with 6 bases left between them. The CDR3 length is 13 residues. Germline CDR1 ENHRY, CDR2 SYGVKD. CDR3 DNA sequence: TGTGCCATCAGTGAGTTTGGGGACTATGGCTACACCTTC. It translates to CAISEFGDYGYTF.

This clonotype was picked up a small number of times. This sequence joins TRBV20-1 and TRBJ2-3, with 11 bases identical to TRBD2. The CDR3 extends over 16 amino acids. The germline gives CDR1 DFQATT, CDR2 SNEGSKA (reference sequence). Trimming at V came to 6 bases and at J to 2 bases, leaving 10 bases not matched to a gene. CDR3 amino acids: CSAPSSLAGATDTQYF. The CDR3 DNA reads TGCAGTGCCCCCTCATCACTAGCGGGGGCCACAGATACGCAGTATTTT.

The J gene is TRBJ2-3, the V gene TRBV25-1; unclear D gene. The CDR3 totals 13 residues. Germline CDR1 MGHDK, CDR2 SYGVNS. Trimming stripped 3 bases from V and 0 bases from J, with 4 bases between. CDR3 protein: CASSDVSTDTQYF. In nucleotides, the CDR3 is TGTGCCAGCAGTGATGTTAGCACAGATACGCAGTATTTT.

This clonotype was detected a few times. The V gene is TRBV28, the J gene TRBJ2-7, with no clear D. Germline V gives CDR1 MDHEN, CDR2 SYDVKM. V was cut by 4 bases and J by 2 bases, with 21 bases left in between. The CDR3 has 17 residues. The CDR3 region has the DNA TGTGCCAGCAGTTCCACAAGCCCGGTCCATACCCCCTACGAGCAGTACTTC. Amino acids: CASSSTSPVHTPYEQYF. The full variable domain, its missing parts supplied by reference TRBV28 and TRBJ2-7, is DVKVTQSSRYLVKRTGEKVFLECVQDMDHENMFWYRQDPGLGLRLIYFSYDVKMKEKGDIPEGYSVSREKKERFSLILESASTNQTSMYLCASSSTSPVHTPYEQYFGPGTRLTVT.

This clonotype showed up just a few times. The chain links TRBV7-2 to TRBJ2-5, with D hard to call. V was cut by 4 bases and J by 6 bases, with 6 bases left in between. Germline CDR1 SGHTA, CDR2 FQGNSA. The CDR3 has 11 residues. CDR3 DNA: TGTGCCAGCAGCTCCCAGAAGACCCAGTACTTC. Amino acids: CASSSQKTQYF.

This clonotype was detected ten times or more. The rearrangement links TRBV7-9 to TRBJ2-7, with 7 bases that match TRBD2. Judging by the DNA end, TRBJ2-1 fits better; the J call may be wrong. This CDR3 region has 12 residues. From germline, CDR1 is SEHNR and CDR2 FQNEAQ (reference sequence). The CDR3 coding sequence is TGTGCCAGCAGCTTGACTAGCTATGAGCAGTTCTTC. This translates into CASSLTSYEQFF.

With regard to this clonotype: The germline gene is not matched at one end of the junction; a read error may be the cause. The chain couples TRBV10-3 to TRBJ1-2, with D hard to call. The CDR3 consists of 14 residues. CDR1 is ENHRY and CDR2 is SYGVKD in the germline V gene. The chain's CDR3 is CAITTPDGTYGYTF. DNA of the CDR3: TGCGCCATCACCACGCCGGACGGCACCTATGGCTACACCTTC.

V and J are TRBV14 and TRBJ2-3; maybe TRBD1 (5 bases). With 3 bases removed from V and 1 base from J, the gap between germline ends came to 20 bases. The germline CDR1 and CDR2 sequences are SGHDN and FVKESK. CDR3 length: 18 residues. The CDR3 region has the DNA TGTGCCAGCAGCCAGGCCCACCGGCTGGACATTCGCACAGATACGCAGTATTTT. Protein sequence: CASSQAHRLDIRTDTQYF. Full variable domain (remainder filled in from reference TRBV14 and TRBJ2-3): EAGVTQFPSHSVIEKGQTVTLRCDPISGHDNLYWYRRVMGKEIKFLLHFVKESKQDESGMPNNRFLAERTGGTYSTLKVQPAELEDSGVYFCASSQAHRLDIRTDTQYFGPGTRLTVL.

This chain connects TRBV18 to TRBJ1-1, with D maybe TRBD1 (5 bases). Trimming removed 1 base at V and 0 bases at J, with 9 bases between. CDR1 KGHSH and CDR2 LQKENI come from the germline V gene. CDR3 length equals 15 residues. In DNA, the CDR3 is TGTGCCAGCTCACCACAGGAGGGGATGAACACTGAAGCTTTCTTT. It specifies CASSPQEGMNTEAFF. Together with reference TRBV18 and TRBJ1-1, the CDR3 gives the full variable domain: NAGVMQNPRHLVRRRGQEARLRCSPMKGHSHVYWYRQLPEEGLKFMVYLQKENIIDESGMPKERFSAEFPKEGPSILRIQQVVRGDSAAYFCASSPQEGMNTEAFFGQGTRLTVV.

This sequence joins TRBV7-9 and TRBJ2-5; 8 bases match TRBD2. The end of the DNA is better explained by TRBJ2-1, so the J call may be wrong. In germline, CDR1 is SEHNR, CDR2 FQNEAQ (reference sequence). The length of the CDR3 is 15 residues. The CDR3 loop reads CASSLPLAGPHEQFF. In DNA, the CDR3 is TGTGCCAGCAGCTTACCGCTAGCGGGTCCTCATGAGCAGTTCTTC.

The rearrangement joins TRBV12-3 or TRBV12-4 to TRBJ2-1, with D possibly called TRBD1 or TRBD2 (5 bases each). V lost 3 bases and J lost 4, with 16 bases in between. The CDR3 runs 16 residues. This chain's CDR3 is CASSFGALEGYNEQFF. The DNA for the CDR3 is TGTGCCAGCAGTTTTGGCGCGCTAGAGGGGTACAATGAGCAGTTCTTC.

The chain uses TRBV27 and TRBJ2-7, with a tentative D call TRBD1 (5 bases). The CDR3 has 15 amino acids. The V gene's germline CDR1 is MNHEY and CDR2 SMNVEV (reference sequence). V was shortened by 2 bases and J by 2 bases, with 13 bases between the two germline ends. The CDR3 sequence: CASSLVLQTAYEQYF. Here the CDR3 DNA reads TGTGCCAGCAGTTTAGTCCTTCAGACAGCCTACGAGCAGTACTTC.

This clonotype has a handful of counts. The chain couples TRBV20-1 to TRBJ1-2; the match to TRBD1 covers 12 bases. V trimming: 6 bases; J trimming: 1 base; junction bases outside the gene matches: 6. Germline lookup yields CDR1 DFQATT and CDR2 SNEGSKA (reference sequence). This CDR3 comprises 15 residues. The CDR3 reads CSAGQGADINYGYTF. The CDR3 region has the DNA TGCAGTGCGGGACAGGGGGCGGATATTAACTATGGCTACACCTTC.

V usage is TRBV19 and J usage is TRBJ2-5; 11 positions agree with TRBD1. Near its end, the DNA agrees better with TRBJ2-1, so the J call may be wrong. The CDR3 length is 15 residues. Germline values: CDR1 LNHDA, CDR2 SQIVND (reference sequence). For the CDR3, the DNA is TGTGCCAGTAGTAGAGGGACAGGGGGGATAAATGAGCAGTTCTTC. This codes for CASSRGTGGINEQFF.